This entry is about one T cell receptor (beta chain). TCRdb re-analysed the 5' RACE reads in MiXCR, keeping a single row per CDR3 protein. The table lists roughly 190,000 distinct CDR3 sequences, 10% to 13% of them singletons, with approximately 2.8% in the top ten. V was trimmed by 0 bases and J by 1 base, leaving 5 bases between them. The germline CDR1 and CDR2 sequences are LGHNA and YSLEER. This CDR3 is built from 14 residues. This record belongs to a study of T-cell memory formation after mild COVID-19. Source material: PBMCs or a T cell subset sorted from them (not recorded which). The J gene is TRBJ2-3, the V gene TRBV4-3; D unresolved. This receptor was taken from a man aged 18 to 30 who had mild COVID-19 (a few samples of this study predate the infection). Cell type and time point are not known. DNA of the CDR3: TGCGCCAGCAGCCAAGATCTTGGCACAGATACGCAGTATTTT. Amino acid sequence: CASSQDLGTDTQYF.